Sequencing of this T cell receptor (beta chain) was carried out in a study of beta chain features in type 1 diabetes. Across the whole study: What patients shared with healthy donors was a similar profile of age, gender and cell yields.

V was pared by 0 bases and J by 4 bases, with 9 bases between. The CDR3 is 13 amino acids. In germline, CDR1 is GTSNPN, CDR2 SVGIG (reference sequence). Overall study results and limits: Naive, central memory and Treg TCRB repertoires seemed to resemble each other more closely in patients than they did in healthy donors.

The entirety of the isolated RNA underwent reverse transcription, so expressed TCRB transcripts were sequenced. Measured with immunoSEQ multiplex PCR; TCRdb has only the in-frame clones, and not every one. The repertoire includes around 500,000 clones, more than 9.5% of them detected once, and roughly 0.046% sits in the top ten. Sorted CD4+ subsets: naive, central memory, regulatory, stem cell-like memory (CD45RO/CCR7/CD25/CD127/CD95/CD27 panel). Purity above 95% was achieved in all sorted populations. The sample holds one count of this clone. As yet, its antigen is unknown. V and J are TRBV30 and TRBJ1-1, with D hard to call. Sequenced input: naive CD4+ T cells from blood. The receptor comes from a woman aged 18-30 years in good health. This CDR3 is CAWSVRSFTEAFF. The DNA of the CDR3 is TGTGCCTGGAGTGTACGGAGCTTCACTGAAGCTTTCTTT.